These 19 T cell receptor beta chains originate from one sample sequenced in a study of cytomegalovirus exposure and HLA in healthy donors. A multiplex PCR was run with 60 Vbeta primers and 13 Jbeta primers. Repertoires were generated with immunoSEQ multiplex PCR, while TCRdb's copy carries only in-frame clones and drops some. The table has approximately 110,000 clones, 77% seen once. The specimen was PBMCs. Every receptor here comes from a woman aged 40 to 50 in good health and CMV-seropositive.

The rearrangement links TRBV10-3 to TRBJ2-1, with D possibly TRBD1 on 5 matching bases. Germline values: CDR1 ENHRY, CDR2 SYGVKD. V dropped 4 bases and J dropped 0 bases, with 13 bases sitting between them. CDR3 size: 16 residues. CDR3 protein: CAISVWGGSSYNEQFF. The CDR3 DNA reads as TGTGCCATCAGTGTTTGGGGCGGAAGCTCCTACAATGAGCAGTTCTTC.

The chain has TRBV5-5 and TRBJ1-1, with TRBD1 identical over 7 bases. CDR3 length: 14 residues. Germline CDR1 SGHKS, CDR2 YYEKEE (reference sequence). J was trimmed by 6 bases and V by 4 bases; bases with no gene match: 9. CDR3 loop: CASSQPGQRPEAFF. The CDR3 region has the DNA TGTGCCAGCAGCCAACCGGGACAGAGACCTGAAGCTTTCTTT. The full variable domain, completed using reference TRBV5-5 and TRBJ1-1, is DAGVTQSPTHLIKTRGQQVTLRCSPISGHKSVSWYQQVLGQGPQFIFQYYEKEERGRGNFPDRFSARQFPNYSSELNVNALLLGDSALYLCASSQPGQRPEAFFGQGTRLTVV.

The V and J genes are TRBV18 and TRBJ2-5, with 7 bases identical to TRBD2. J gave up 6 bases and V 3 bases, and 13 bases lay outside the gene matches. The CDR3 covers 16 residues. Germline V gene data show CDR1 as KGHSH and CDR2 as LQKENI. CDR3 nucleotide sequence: TGTGCCAGCTCACCCTTCCGTGTTGGCGGGAGAAAGACCCAGTACTTC. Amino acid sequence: CASSPFRVGGRKTQYF.

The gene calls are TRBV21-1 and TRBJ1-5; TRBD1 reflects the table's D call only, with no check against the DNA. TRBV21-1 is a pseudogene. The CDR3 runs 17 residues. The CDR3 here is CASAGPGEILSNQPQHF. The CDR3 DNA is TGTGCCAGCGCGGGCCCAGGGGAGATCTTGAGCAATCAGCCCCAGCATTTT.

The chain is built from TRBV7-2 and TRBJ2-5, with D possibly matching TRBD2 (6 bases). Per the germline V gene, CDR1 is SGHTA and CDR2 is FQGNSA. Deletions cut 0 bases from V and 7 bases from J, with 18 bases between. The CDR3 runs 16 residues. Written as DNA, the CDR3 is TGTGCCAGCAGCTTAGCGCCCGGGACTGGCGGCGGGACCCAGTACTTC. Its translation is CASSLAPGTGGGTQYF. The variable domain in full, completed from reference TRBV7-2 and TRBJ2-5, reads GAGVSQSPSNKVTEKGKDVELRCDPISGHTALYWYRQSLGQGLEFLIYFQGNSAPDKSGLPSDRFSAERTGGSVSTLTIQRTQQEDSAVYLCASSLAPGTGGGTQYFGPGTRLLVL.

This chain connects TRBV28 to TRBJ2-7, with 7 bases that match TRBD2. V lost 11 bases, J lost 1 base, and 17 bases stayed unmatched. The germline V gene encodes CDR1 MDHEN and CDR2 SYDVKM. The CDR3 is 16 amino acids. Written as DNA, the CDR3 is TGTGCCGACCCTGGGGGGGACTACCACCAATCCTACGAGCAGTACTTC. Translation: CADPGGDYHQSYEQYF. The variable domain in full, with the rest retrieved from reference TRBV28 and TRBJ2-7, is DVKVTQSSRYLVKRTGEKVFLECVQDMDHENMFWYRQDPGLGLRLIYFSYDVKMKEKGDIPEGYSVSREKKERFSLILESASTNQTSMYLCADPGGDYHQSYEQYFGPGTRLTVT.

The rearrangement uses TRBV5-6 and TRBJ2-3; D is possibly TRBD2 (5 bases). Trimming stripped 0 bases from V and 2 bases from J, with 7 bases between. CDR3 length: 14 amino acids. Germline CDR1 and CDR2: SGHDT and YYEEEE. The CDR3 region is CASSLEDFTDTQYF. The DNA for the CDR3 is TGTGCCAGCAGCTTGGAGGACTTCACAGATACGCAGTATTTT.

The CDR3 sequence is CASSPWGGEDEQYF. CDR3 bases: TGTGCCAGCAGCCCTTGGGGGGGAGAGGACGAGCAGTACTTC. J is TRBJ2-7 and V is TRBV7-9; 7 bases fit TRBD2. Germline CDR1 SEHNR, CDR2 FQNEAQ (reference sequence). The V and J ends lost 5 bases and 5 bases, in that order; junction bases with no gene match: 9. The CDR3 has 14 residues.

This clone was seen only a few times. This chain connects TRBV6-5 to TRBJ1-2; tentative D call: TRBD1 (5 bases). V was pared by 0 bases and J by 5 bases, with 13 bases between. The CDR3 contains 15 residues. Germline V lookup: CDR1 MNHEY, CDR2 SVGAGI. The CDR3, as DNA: TGTGCCAGCAGTTACTCGATGGGGGGTGCTTATGGCTACACCTTC. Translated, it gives CASSYSMGGAYGYTF.

The CDR3 sequence is CATPDRVGTGELFF. Written as DNA, the CDR3 is TGTGCCACGCCGGACAGGGTTGGTACCGGGGAGCTGTTTTTT. This chain links TRBV6-1 with TRBJ2-2, with 8 positions matching TRBD1. This CDR3 has 14 residues. The V gene's germline CDR1 is MNHNS and CDR2 SASEGT. Germline trimming cut 10 bases from V and 5 bases from J; bases unmatched to any gene: 9.

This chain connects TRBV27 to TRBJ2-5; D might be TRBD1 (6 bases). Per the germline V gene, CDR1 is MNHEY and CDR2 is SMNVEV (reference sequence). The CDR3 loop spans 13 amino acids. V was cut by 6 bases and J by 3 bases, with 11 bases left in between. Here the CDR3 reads CASRLHREETQYF. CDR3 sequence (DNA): TGTGCCAGCAGGTTGCACAGGGAAGAGACCCAGTACTTC.

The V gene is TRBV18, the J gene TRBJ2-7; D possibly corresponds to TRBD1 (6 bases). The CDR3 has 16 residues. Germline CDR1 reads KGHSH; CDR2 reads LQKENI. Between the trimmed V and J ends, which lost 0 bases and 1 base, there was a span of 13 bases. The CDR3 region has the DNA TGTGCCAGCTCACCACCGGGCAGGGGCGGGTCCTACGAGCAGTACTTC. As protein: CASSPPGRGGSYEQYF.

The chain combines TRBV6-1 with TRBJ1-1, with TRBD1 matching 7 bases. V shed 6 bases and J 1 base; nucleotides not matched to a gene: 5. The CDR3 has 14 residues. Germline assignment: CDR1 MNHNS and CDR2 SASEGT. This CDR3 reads CASRGDRSNTEAFF. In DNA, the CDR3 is TGTGCCAGCAGGGGGGACAGATCGAACACTGAAGCTTTCTTT.

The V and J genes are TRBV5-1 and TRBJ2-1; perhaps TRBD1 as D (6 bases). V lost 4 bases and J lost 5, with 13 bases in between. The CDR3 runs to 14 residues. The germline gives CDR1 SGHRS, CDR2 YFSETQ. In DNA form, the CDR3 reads TGCGCCAGCAGCCCCCGGGCAGGGGACAATGAGCAGTTCTTC. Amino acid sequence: CASSPRAGDNEQFF. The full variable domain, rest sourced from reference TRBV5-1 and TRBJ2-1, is KAGVTQTPRYLIKTRGQQVTLSCSPISGHRSVSWYQQTPGQGLQFLFEYFSETQRNKGNFPGRFSGRQFSNSRSEMNVSTLELGDSALYLCASSPRAGDNEQFFGPGTRLTVL.

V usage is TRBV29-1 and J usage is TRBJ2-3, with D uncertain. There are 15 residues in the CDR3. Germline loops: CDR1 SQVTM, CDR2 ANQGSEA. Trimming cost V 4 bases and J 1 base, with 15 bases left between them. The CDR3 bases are TGCAGCGTTGGGTCCAGGTGGCTTGGCACAGATACGCAGTATTTT. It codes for CSVGSRWLGTDTQYF.

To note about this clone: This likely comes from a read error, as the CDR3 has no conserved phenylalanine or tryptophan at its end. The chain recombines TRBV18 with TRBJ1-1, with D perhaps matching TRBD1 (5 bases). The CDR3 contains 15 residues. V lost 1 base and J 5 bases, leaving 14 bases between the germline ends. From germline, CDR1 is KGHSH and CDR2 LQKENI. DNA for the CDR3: TGTGCCAGCTCACCACAGGGGAGTTGGGGGACTGAAGCTTTCCTT. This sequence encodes CASSPQGSWGTEAFL.

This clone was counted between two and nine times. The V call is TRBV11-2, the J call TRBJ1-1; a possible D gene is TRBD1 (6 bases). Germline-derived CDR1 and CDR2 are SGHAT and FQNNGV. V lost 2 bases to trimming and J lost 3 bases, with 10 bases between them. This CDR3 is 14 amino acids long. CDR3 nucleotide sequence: TGTGCCAGCAGCTTAAGGGAGGGGGACACTGAAGCTTTCTTT. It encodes CASSLREGDTEAFF.

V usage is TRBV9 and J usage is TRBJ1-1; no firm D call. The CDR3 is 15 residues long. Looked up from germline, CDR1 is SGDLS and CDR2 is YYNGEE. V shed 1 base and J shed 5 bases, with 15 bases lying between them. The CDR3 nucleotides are TGTGCCAGCAGCGTAAGTCCGGGGTATACTACTGAAGCTTTCTTT. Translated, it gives CASSVSPGYTTEAFF.

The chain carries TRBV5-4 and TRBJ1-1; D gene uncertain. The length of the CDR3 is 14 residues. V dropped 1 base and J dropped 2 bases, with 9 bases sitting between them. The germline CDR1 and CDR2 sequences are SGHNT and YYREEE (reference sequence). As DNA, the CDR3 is TGTGCCAGCAGCTTGCTCGGCGGCAACACTGAAGCTTTCTTT. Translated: CASSLLGGNTEAFF.